This TCR beta chain stems from a study of cytomegalovirus exposure and HLA in healthy donors. With regard to this clone: Its matching antigen is unknown.

This CDR3 contains 14 residues. Per the germline V gene, CDR1 is SGDLS and CDR2 is YYNGEE. Trimming stripped 3 bases from V and 7 bases from J, with 13 bases between. Study-level results: Some V segments could not be told apart, so they were left out, TRBV6-2 and TRBV6-3 among them.

Primers included in the PCR were 60 Vbeta and 13 Jbeta primers. Sequenced by immunoSEQ multiplex PCR; TCRdb stores in-frame clones only, minus some. Of 120,000 or so clones listed, roughly four fifths are singletons. This sequence originates from a woman aged 45-65 years in good health and CMV-seropositive. Input material: PBMCs. The chain carries TRBV9 and TRBJ1-4; D is unclear. The DNA of the CDR3 is TGTGCCAGCAGCGCGACCGGGGAGCCTGAAAAACTGTTTTTT. It specifies CASSATGEPEKLFF.